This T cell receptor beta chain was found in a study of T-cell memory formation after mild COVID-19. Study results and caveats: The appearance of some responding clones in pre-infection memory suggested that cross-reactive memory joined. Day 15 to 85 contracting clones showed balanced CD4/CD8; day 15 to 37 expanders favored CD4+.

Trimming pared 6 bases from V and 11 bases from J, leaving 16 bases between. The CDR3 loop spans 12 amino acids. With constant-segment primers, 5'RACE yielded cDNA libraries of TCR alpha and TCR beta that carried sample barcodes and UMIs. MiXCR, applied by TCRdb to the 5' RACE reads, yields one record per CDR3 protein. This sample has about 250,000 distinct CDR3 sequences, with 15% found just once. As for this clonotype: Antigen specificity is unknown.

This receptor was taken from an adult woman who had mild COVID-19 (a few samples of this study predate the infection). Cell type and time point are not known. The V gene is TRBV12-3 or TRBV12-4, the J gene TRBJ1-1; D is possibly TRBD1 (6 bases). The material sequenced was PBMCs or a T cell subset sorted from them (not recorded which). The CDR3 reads CASSHRRGAAFF. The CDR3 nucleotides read TGTGCCAGCAGCCACCGTCGGGGGGCGGCTTTCTTT.